This entry describes one T cell receptor (beta chain). This entry is derived from a study of blood T cell repertoires in COVID-19. Study-wide background: Nucleic acid was either cDNA or gDNA, and it came from T cells, B-cell-depleted T cells, or PBMCs.

TCRdb keeps only in-frame clones here, not all; method: immunoSEQ multiplex PCR. The sample has about 40,000 clones, over 75% seen once. Sequencing was performed on peripheral blood. The sequence came from a woman between 65 and 79 years old with acute or convalescent COVID-19.

The CDR3 region has the DNA TGTGCCAGTAGTTCGGGGACAGGGAATCAGCCCCAGCATTTT. Its protein product is CASSSGTGNQPQHF. V is TRBV19 and J is TRBJ1-5; 9 bases line up with TRBD1. Germline values: CDR1 LNHDA, CDR2 SQIVND (reference sequence). J lost 4 bases, V lost 5 bases, and 3 bases had no gene match. The CDR3 totals 14 residues.